What follows are 14 T cell receptor beta chains derived from one specimen sequenced in a study of glioma-infiltrating T cells. Using RNA template, CDR3s of TCR alpha and beta were amplified with iRepertoire arm-PCR. TCRdb re-derived calls from the multiplex PCR reads in MiXCR, one entry per CDR3 protein. The sample carries about 2,500 distinct CDR3 sequences, 60% to 75% recorded once. What was sequenced was glioma tissue, nonneoplastic brain tissue, or PBMCs (not recorded which). The receptors were gathered from a human donor with low-grade glioma or glioblastoma, undergoing nonglioma brain surgery, or in good health (not recorded which).

To note about this clonotype: Relative to the germline gene, one junction end is altered; a read error may explain this. CDR3 sequence: CASSPGMPFSANTIYF. The CDR3, as DNA: TGTGCCAGCTCACCCGGCATGCCCTTCTCTGCAAACACCATATATTTT. This chain uses TRBV18 with TRBJ1-3; D call uncertain. The CDR3 is 16 amino acids. Germline V gene sequence: CDR1 KGHSH, CDR2 LQKENI. Full variable domain (remainder filled in from reference TRBV18 and TRBJ1-3): NAGVMQNPRHLVRRRGQEARLRCSPMKGHSHVYWYRQLPEEGLKFMVYLQKENIIDESGMPKERFSAEFPKEGPSILRIQQVVRGDSAAYFCASSPGMPFSANTIYFGEGSWLTVV.

On this clonotype: Because the CDR3's place on the DNA is in doubt, the DNA is left out and the CDR3 is given as listed by TCRdb. V usage is TRBV25-1 and J usage is TRBJ1-1. The CDR3 is made up of 23 amino acids, end residues included. Germline V CDR1 and CDR2: MGHDK, SYGVNS. This chain's CDR3 is CASTLSGTSGQETQYFGESEAFF.

As regards this clonotype: At one end, the junction sequence differs from germline, possibly due to a read error. This chain joins TRBV4-2 and TRBJ2-5, with a weak D call TRBD1 (5 bases). CDR1 LGHNA and CDR2 YNFKEQ come from the germline V gene. CDR3 size: 13 residues. CDR3 bases: TGTGTCAGCAGCCAAGTAGGGGAAGAGACCCAGTACTTC. It codes for CVSSQVGEETQYF.

This chain uses TRBV27 with TRBJ1-2; the D is unclear. Per germline, CDR1 MNHEY and CDR2 SMNVEV (reference sequence). The CDR3 loop spans 13 amino acids. V lost 1 base and J lost 8, with 11 bases in between. CDR3 nucleotide sequence: TGTGCCAGCAGTTTATACCCGAAGAGAGGCTACACCTTC. Translation: CASSLYPKRGYTF.

For this clonotype: Since no conserved phenylalanine or tryptophan closes the CDR3, a read error is the likely cause. V usage is TRBV20-1 and J usage is TRBJ2-1; D not resolved. From germline, CDR1 is DFQATT and CDR2 SNEGSKA (reference sequence). Trimming left V 3 bases short and J 5 bases short, with 17 bases between. This CDR3 contains 15 residues. The CDR3 DNA reads as TGCAGTGCTAGCAGCCGCCCCCCCCCGGACAATGAGCAGTTCCCC. Residues: CSASSRPPPDNEQFP.

The V call is TRBV12-3 or TRBV12-4, the J call TRBJ1-5; TRBD1 might be the D (6 bases). The CDR3 covers 18 residues. In DNA, the CDR3 is TGTGGCAGTTTAGTATCGGCAGGGGAGCCATATAGCAATCAGCCCCAGCATTTT. Protein product: CGSLVSAGEPYSNQPQHF.

The sample holds many counts of this clonotype. A much larger clone sits a single nucleotide away, making a read error possible. This rearrangement joins TRBV20-1 to TRBJ2-3; D could derive from TRBD1 or TRBD2 (6 bases each). Trimming cost V 7 bases and J 4 bases, with 15 bases left between them. The CDR3 consists of 13 residues. The germline gives CDR1 DFQATT, CDR2 SNEGSKA (reference sequence). The CDR3 is CSGVPGGADTQYF. The DNA of the CDR3 is TGCAGTGGGGTTCCCGGGGGCGCAGATACGCAGTATTTT.

The gene calls are TRBV6-2 or TRBV6-3 and TRBJ2-7, with 12 bases identical to TRBD1. Germline CDR1 reads MNHEY; CDR2 reads SVGEGT. The CDR3 is 17 residues long. The CDR3 is CASSYARDRGQGQEQYV. The CDR3 nucleotides are TGTGCCAGTAGTTACGCCCGGGACAGGGGGCAAGGGCAGGAGCAGTACGTC.

Comments on this clonotype: One junction end disagrees with the germline gene, perhaps due to a read error. The V and J genes are TRBV28 and TRBJ1-1; 7 nucleotides agree with TRBD1. The CDR3 length is 13 residues. The germline CDR1 and CDR2 sequences are MDHEN and SYDVKM. For the CDR3, the DNA is TGTGCCAGCGGGGAGACAGGGAGGACTGAGGTTTCCTTT. This codes for CASGETGRTEVSF.

The chain couples TRBV6-5 to TRBJ1-1; D gene ambiguous. CDR3 length: 13 amino acids. Germline V gene sequence: CDR1 MNHEY, CDR2 SVGAGI. For the CDR3, the DNA is TGTGAAAGCAGGTACTCGAGTAGACATGAAGCTTTCTTT. This encodes CESRYSSRHEAFF.

To note about this clonotype: Lacking the conserved final phenylalanine or tryptophan, this CDR3 likely reflects a read error. The V and J genes are TRBV9 and TRBJ1-5; D may be TRBD1 (5 bases). Germline V lookup: CDR1 SGDLS, CDR2 YYNGEE. This CDR3 has 14 amino acids. This CDR3 reads CASSTGDSNQTQHS. The CDR3 bases are TGTGCGAGCAGTACGGGGGATAGCAATCAGACCCAGCATTCT.

There are a few counts of this clonotype. The chain is built from TRBV6-2 or TRBV6-3 and TRBJ2-1, with a weak D call TRBD1 (6 bases). V lost 2 bases to trimming and J lost 0 bases, with 11 bases between them. CDR3 length: 16 amino acids. Per the germline V gene, CDR1 is MNHEY and CDR2 is SVGEGT. The CDR3 DNA reads TGTGCCAGCAGTTACACCGGACAGAGCTCCTACAATGAGCAGTTCTTC. This translates into CASSYTGQSSYNEQFF.

CDR3 protein: CSARDPTSGRTDTQYF. The CDR3 DNA is TGCAGTGCTAGAGATCCGACTAGCGGGAGAACAGATACGCAGTATTTT. This sequence joins TRBV20-1 and TRBJ2-3; 12 nucleotides match TRBD2. Unmatched junction bases numbered 4, after V lost 0 bases and J lost 3 bases. Germline V gene sequence: CDR1 DFQATT, CDR2 SNEGSKA (reference sequence). The CDR3 covers 16 residues.

This clonotype has just a few counts. The V gene is TRBV6-1, the J gene TRBJ2-1; either TRBD1 or TRBD2 may fit D (5 bases each). V was shortened by 2 bases and J by 10 bases, with 12 bases between the two germline ends. CDR1 MNHNS and CDR2 SASEGT come from the germline V gene. The CDR3 consists of 13 residues. The DNA for the CDR3 is TGTGCCAGCAGTGAAACAGCGAGGGGCGAGCAGTTCTTC. This sequence encodes CASSETARGEQFF.